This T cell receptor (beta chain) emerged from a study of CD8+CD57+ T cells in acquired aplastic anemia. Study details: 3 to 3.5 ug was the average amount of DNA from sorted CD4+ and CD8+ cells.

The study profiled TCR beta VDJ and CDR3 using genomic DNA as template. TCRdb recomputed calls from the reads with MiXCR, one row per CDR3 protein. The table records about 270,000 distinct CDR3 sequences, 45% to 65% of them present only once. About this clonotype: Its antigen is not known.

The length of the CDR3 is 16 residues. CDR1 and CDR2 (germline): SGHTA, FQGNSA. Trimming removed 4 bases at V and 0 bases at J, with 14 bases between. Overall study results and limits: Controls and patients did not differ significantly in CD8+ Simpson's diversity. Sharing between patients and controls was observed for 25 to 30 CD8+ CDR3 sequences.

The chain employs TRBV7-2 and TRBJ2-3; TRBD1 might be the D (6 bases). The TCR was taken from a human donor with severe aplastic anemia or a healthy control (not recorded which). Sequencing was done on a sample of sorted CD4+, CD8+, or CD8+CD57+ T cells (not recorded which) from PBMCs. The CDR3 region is CASSSERDRSTDTQYF. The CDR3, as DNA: TGTGCCAGCAGCTCCGAAAGAGACAGGAGCACAGATACGCAGTATTTT.